This T cell receptor (beta chain) was captured by sequencing in a study of blood T cells in healthy people across ages (dated by TCRdb to between 2014 and 2017). Study-level background: In model experiments, template switching captured roughly one uniquely barcoded TCR beta cDNA molecule for every two T cells. Using the same blood draw, the study looked at two additional independent replicas of 1 million unique cDNA reads for two donors, one aged 18 to 30 and the other aged 80 or older. Donors were grouped into four age groups: young (average roughly 17 years), middle-aged (approximately 41), aged (over 55) and long-lived (roughly 80). To avoid experimental bias, donors of different ages were distributed randomly across sequencing lanes. Using deep sequencing normalized with unique cDNA molecular identifiers, the study measured how TCR beta repertoire diversity changes with age. Paper-wide results and their limitations: A strong correlation was found between observed TCR beta diversity and the percentage of naive T cells measured by flow cytometry. Because the CMV infection status of the donors was unknown, age-related changes in expanded clonotypes may potentially have been confounded. Observed TCR beta diversity per million T cells fell roughly linearly with age, and a significant reduction was already apparent by age roughly 40. Compared with the aged group, the long-lived group had more naive CD4+ T cells, fewer expanded clones and increased TCR diversity, a pattern suggesting age selection. Estimates of total diversity based on one million sequenced T cells were regarded as lower bounds and as underestimates. Since profiling was done on bulk unsorted PBMCs, naive and antigen-experienced compartments could not be conclusively compared.

This clonotype was detected many times. No antigen is known for it. Within one base of it there is no much larger clone, and no base qualities were kept. Donors were a few dozen systemically healthy Caucasian individuals from Russia aged roughly 6 to 95 years. Approximately 10 milliliters of peripheral blood were collected from each donor into EDTA-treated Vacutainer tubes. Ficoll-Paque density-gradient centrifugation was used to isolate PBMCs, with at least 6.5 million per sample. Trizol reagent was used to extract total RNA from PBMCs, with at least 6 micrograms per sample. For every donor, flow cytometry on a PBMC aliquot measured the percentage of naive CD45RAhigh/CD27high T cells. CDR1 and CDR2 are drawn from the germline V gene: SGDLS, YYNGEE. V sheds 1 base and J sheds 5 bases, leaving 3 bases between their ends. The CDR3 starts with the cysteine, ends with the phenylalanine, and has 11 residues. Of all the DNA, just the CDR3 is kept, 33 bases in frame from base 1.

The library was built by means of 5' RACE. The listed sequencing device is Illumina HiSeq 2500. The second PCR ran for about 6 to 12 cycles and used a J-beta primer mix along with a sample-barcoded 5' primer. A unique molecular identifier was introduced onto each TCR beta cDNA molecule by a template-switch 5' adaptor carrying 12 random nucleotides. Each sample yielded at least 3 million CDR3-containing paired-end reads. All of the RNA was converted into first-strand cDNA using the Mint cDNA synthesis kit, with a TRBC-specific oligonucleotide serving as the primer. Following uracil-DNA glycosylase treatment, all cDNA underwent a first 18-cycle PCR with the universal primers M1SS and BC2_uni_R. In the source study's methods: For normalization, 1 million high-quality reads, each with a distinct molecular identifier, were randomly selected from each sample. Reads with shared molecular identifiers were discarded instead of being binned into consensus sequences. CDR3 identification, clonotype clustering and error correction used MiTCR with a Q25 quality threshold and the strictest error-elimination algorithm. A nonparametric unseen species model with Euler transformation was used to estimate lower-bound total TCR beta diversity. TCRdb reran the public reads through fastp at Q25 and MiXCR, keeping productive beta chains. Records with the same CDR3 protein are collapsed into one entry carrying the most frequent genes and DNA. TCRdb's processing, not the authors' own work, is the source of the V and J calls. Within this sample are over 1,500,000 distinct CDR3 sequences, with about 50% of them counted one time only. Approximately 2.1% of the sample is held by the ten biggest clonotypes.

The TCR originated in a woman in her 40s in good health. Sequencing was performed on blood. The chain links TRBV9 with TRBJ2-5; the D gene lacks a confident call. The CDR3 protein sequence reads: CASSVSETQYF. The nucleotide sequence reads TGTGCCAGCAGCGTATCGGAGACCCAGTACTTC.